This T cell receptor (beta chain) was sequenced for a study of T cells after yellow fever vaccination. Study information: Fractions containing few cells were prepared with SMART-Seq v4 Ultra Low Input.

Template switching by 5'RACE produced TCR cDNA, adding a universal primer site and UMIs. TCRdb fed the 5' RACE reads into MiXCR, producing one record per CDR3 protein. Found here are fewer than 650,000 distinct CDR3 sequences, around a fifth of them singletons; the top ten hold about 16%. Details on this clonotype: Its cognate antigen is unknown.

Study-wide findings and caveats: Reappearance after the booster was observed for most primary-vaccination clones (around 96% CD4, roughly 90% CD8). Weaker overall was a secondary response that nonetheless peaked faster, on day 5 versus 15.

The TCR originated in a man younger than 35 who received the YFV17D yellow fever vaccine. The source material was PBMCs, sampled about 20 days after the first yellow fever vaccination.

CDR3 DNA sequence: TGTGCCAGCAGCTCCTCGGGACTAGCGGGGGGGACAGATACGCAGTATTTT. Protein product: CASSSSGLAGGTDTQYF. The chain has TRBV7-9 and TRBJ2-3, with 16 bases fitting TRBD2. V shed 4 bases, J shed 3 bases, and the junction held 4 bases outside the gene matches. CDR3 length: 17 residues. Germline V CDR1 and CDR2: SEHNR, FQNEAQ (reference sequence).